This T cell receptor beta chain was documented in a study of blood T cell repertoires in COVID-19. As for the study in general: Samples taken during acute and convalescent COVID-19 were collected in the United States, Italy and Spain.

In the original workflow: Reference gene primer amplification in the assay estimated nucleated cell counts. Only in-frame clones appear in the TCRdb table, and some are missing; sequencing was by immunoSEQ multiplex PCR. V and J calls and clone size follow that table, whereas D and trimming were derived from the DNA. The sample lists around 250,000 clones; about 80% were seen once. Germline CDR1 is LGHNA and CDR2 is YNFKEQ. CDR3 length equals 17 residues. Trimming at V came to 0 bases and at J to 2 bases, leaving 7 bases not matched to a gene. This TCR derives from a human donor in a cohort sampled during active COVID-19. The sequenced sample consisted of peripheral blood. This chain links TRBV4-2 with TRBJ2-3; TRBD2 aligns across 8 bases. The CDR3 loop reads CASSQDGAGGFTDTQYF. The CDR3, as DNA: TGTGCCAGCAGCCAAGACGGGGCGGGGGGATTCACAGATACGCAGTATTTT.